Below are 15 T cell receptor beta chains sequenced from a single sample in a study of cytomegalovirus exposure and HLA in healthy donors. In the PCR, 60 Vbeta and 13 Jbeta primers were used. Measured with immunoSEQ multiplex PCR; TCRdb has only the in-frame clones, and not every one. The listing contains about 110,000 clones. Sequencing used PBMCs. Receptors were obtained from a man younger than 40 in good health and CMV-seronegative.

The chain has TRBV5-1 and TRBJ2-3; TRBD2 matches 8 bases. Germline values: CDR1 SGHRS, CDR2 YFSETQ. Trimming cost V 0 bases and J 1 base; bases outside gene matches: 4. The length of the CDR3 is 16 residues. CDR3 residues: CASSLVQGLGTDTQYF. The CDR3 DNA is TGCGCCAGCAGCTTGGTGCAGGGACTAGGCACAGATACGCAGTATTTT.

The chain uses TRBV9 and TRBJ1-3; 10 positions match TRBD1. The CDR3 consists of 20 residues. Germline V gives CDR1 SGDLS, CDR2 YYNGEE. Trimming at V came to 0 bases and at J to 2 bases, leaving 14 bases not matched to a gene. The CDR3 protein is CASSVGVGTGDGVAGNTIYF. The DNA of the CDR3 is TGTGCCAGCAGCGTAGGAGTGGGGACAGGGGATGGAGTGGCTGGAAACACCATATATTTT.

V and J are TRBV10-3 and TRBJ2-7, with 9 bases lining up with TRBD1. Germline values: CDR1 ENHRY, CDR2 SYGVKD. J gave up 5 bases and V 3 bases, and 8 bases lay outside the gene matches. The CDR3 spans 15 residues. CDR3 nucleotide sequence: TGTGCCATCAGTGACCCTACAGGGGGCATCGACGAGCAGTACTTC. This translates into CAISDPTGGIDEQYF.

The chain recombines TRBV6-1 with TRBJ1-2, with a tentative D call TRBD1 (5 bases). V lost 1 base, J lost 0 bases, and 12 bases lay in between. The CDR3 has 16 amino acids. Germline lookup yields CDR1 MNHNS and CDR2 SASEGT. CDR3 sequence reads: CASSEGPPGANYGYTF. Written as DNA, the CDR3 is TGTGCCAGCAGTGAAGGTCCCCCGGGGGCTAACTATGGCTACACCTTC.

This chain links TRBV6-5 with TRBJ1-5; D gene unclear. Germline V lookup: CDR1 MNHEY, CDR2 SVGAGI. With 0 bases removed from V and 4 bases from J, the gap between germline ends came to 10 bases. The CDR3 sequence is 15 residues long. The CDR3: CASSYSRGGNQPQHF. CDR3 DNA sequence: TGTGCCAGCAGTTACTCCCGAGGAGGGAATCAGCCCCAGCATTTT.

This rearrangement joins TRBV7-2 to TRBJ1-5, with D hard to call. Deletions cut 5 bases from V and 6 bases from J, with 8 bases between. The CDR3 is made up of 12 amino acids. Per the germline V gene, CDR1 is SGHTA and CDR2 is FQGNSA. The chain's CDR3 is CASSSGVQPQHF. CDR3 coding DNA: TGTGCCAGCAGCAGCGGGGTTCAGCCCCAGCATTTT.

J is TRBJ2-7 and V is TRBV4-3; 7 bases fit TRBD2. The CDR3 sequence is 15 residues long. The germline V gene encodes CDR1 LGHNA and CDR2 YSLEER. Trimming took 0 bases from V and 3 from J; bases not matched to a gene: 5. The CDR3 region is CASSQERGGGYEQYF. DNA of the CDR3: TGCGCCAGCAGCCAAGAAAGGGGCGGGGGCTACGAGCAGTACTTC.

The chain's CDR3 is CASSVGALGRNEQFF. CDR3 nucleotides: TGCGCCAGCAGCGTTGGGGCCCTTGGGAGGAATGAGCAGTTCTTC. The chain uses TRBV5-1 and TRBJ2-1, with a possible D match to TRBD2 (6 bases). Per the germline V gene, CDR1 is SGHRS and CDR2 is YFSETQ. CDR3 length equals 15 residues. Trimming pared 4 bases from V and 7 bases from J, leaving 18 bases between.

The V and J genes are TRBV5-1 and TRBJ2-2, with D perhaps matching TRBD2 (5 bases). The V and J ends lost 1 base and 0 bases respectively, with 10 bases between them. The CDR3 totals 16 residues. Germline-derived CDR1 and CDR2 are SGHRS and YFSETQ. This CDR3 is CASSLFGIANTGELFF. Here the CDR3 DNA reads TGCGCCAGCAGCTTGTTCGGGATTGCGAACACCGGGGAGCTGTTTTTT.

The chain carries TRBV6-1 and TRBJ2-5, with 7 bases lining up with TRBD2. The J call may be mistaken, given a closer DNA end match to TRBJ2-7. The CDR3 extends over 15 amino acids. The V gene's germline CDR1 is MNHNS and CDR2 SASEGT. CDR3 protein: CASSEGPSGSYEQYF. CDR3 nucleotides: TGTGCCAGCAGTGAAGGGCCTAGCGGATCCTACGAGCAGTACTTC.

The V gene is TRBV4-1, the J gene TRBJ1-3, with unresolved D. The germline gives CDR1 MGHRA, CDR2 YSYEKL. Trimming pared 0 bases from V and 5 bases from J, leaving 11 bases between. The length of the CDR3 is 15 residues. Here the CDR3 reads CASSQEPGDRNTIYF. The CDR3 DNA reads as TGCGCCAGCAGCCAAGAGCCCGGGGATCGAAACACCATATATTTT.

J is TRBJ2-5 and V is TRBV7-9; D is undetermined. The V and J ends lost 5 bases and 1 base respectively, with 8 bases between them. Germline values: CDR1 SEHNR, CDR2 FQNEAQ (reference sequence). The CDR3 contains 13 residues. The CDR3 bases are TGTGCCAGCAGCCCTAATTCCCAAGAGACCCAGTACTTC. Its protein is CASSPNSQETQYF.

The chain recombines TRBV30 with TRBJ1-6; weak D call: TRBD1 (6 bases). The CDR3 contains 18 residues. V lost 3 bases, J lost 0 bases, and 18 bases lay in between. The germline CDR1 and CDR2 sequences are GTSNPN and SVGIG (reference sequence). The CDR3 bases are TGTGCCTGGAGGTATAGGACAGTTGAGAGCTCCTATAATTCACCCCTCCACTTT. Encoded protein: CAWRYRTVESSYNSPLHF.

This sequence joins TRBV7-3 and TRBJ2-1; perhaps TRBD1 as D (6 bases). The CDR3 spans 17 residues. Germline CDR1 SGHTA, CDR2 FQGTGA. Trimming cost V 5 bases and J 10 bases, with 27 bases left between them. CDR3 nucleotides: TGTGCCAGCAGCGGGCGGGTAGGCGAGGGGGTGGGTCGAGAGCAGTTCTTC. Protein sequence: CASSGRVGEGVGREQFF.

The chain combines TRBV7-9 with TRBJ2-7; TRBD2 aligns across 8 bases. Unmatched junction bases numbered 8, after V lost 5 bases and J lost 2 bases. Germline V gives CDR1 SEHNR, CDR2 FQNEAQ (reference sequence). CDR3 length equals 15 residues. CDR3 amino acids: CASSPLSGGPYEQYF. The CDR3 coding sequence is TGTGCCAGCAGCCCCCTCAGCGGGGGCCCCTACGAGCAGTACTTC.